The 3 T cell receptor beta chains below were found in one sample sequenced in a study of T cell clonality in common variable immunodeficiency. Profiling relied on immunoSEQ multiplex PCR, and the TCRdb table lists in-frame clones only, not all of them. The sample shows approximately 44,000 clones, none of them appearing just once. Specimen: peripheral blood mononuclear cells. The source of these receptors is a person aged 18 to 70 in good health.

This clone was seen at least ten times. The read ends 3 residues before the CDR3 terminus; that terminus is restored from the germline J gene. The J gene is TRBJ2-1, the V gene TRBV7-2; 7 bases match TRBD1. The CDR3 spans 15 residues. V lost 5 bases, J lost 4 bases, and 8 bases stayed unmatched. From germline, CDR1 is SGHTA and CDR2 FQGNSA. CDR3 sequence: CASSPRGDSYNEQFF. CDR3 bases read: TGTGCCAGCAGCCCACGAGGGGACAGTTACAATGAG.

This clone was detected ten times or more. The read terminates 3 residues ahead of where the CDR3 ends, so the germline J gene completes it. This chain uses TRBV5-1 with TRBJ1-2; 10 bases fit TRBD1. The germline CDR1 and CDR2 sequences are SGHRS and YFSETQ. With 4 bases clipped from V and 6 bases from J, the junction kept 9 bases outside the gene matches. This CDR3 is built from 15 residues. The sequenced part of the CDR3 DNA is TGCGCCAGCAGCCACGGGGACAGGGGCCAGGATGGC. This gives the protein CASSHGDRGQDG. The whole CDR3 reads CASSHGDRGQDGYTF.

Ten or more counts support this clone. Partial CDR3 DNA: TGTGCTAGTGGCCGGACAGACTCTGGAAACACC. Protein product: CASGRTDSGNT. The whole CDR3 sequence is CASGRTDSGNTIYF. The V call is TRBV12-5, the J call TRBJ1-3; tentatively, D is TRBD1 (6 bases). Read sequence stops 3 residues before the CDR3 end, and the germline J gene provides the missing end. Trimming cost V 6 bases and J 0 bases, with 9 bases left between them. The germline V gene has CDR1 LGHNT and CDR2 FRNRAP. The CDR3 runs 14 residues.